The 32 T cell receptor beta chains below come from one sample, sequenced in a study of immune characterization of retroperitoneal liposarcoma. From the PCR reads, TCRdb called clonotypes with MiXCR, one entry per CDR3 protein. Of over 9,500 distinct CDR3 sequences in the sample, about 23% were seen once. The material sequenced was blood. All receptors come from a female donor with retroperitoneal liposarcoma.

Here the CDR3 reads CASSPADRAYTEAFF. The CDR3 coding sequence is TGTGCCAGCAGCCCCGCCGACAGGGCGTACACTGAAGCTTTCTTT. The chain uses TRBV11-2 and TRBJ1-1; 7 nucleotides align to TRBD1. Germline V gives CDR1 SGHAT, CDR2 FQNNGV. The V and J ends lost 5 bases and 3 bases, in that order; junction bases with no gene match: 9. The CDR3 consists of 15 residues.

The chain recombines TRBV12-3 or TRBV12-4 with TRBJ2-3; TRBD2 agrees at 12 bases. The ends lost 4 bases at V and 4 bases at J; junction bases unmatched: 9. The CDR3 contains 17 residues. The CDR3: CASSWTSGKGPPDTQYF. The CDR3 bases are TGTGCCAGCAGTTGGACTAGCGGGAAAGGTCCCCCAGATACGCAGTATTTT.

This clonotype was detected ten times or more. The chain recombines TRBV6-6 with TRBJ2-1; 8 bases are shared with TRBD1. Trimming at V came to 6 bases and at J to 6 bases, leaving 4 bases not matched to a gene. The CDR3 is made up of 13 amino acids. Germline assignment: CDR1 MNHNY and CDR2 SVGAGI (reference sequence). This CDR3 reads CASSHRGVNEQFF. DNA for the CDR3: TGTGCCAGCAGCCACAGGGGGGTCAATGAGCAGTTCTTC.

This clonotype has more than one count but fewer than ten. This sequence joins TRBV19 and TRBJ2-1; 11 bases align to TRBD2. The J call is uncertain, as TRBJ2-5 better fits the DNA end. The CDR3 is 16 residues long. Germline CDR1 is LNHDA and CDR2 is SQIVND (reference sequence). The CDR3 DNA follows: TGTGCCAGTAGTACCCGGCTAGCGGGAGGAAGAGAGACCCAGTACTTC. Protein product: CASSTRLAGGRETQYF.

V gene TRBV9 combines with J gene TRBJ2-3; 10 bases map to TRBD2. The CDR3 has 15 amino acids. The junction had 4 bases not matched to a gene; V was cut back by 4 bases and J by 2 bases. The germline V gene has CDR1 SGDLS and CDR2 YYNGEE. The CDR3, as DNA: TGTGCCAGCAGCCTAGCGGGAGCGACCACAGATACGCAGTATTTT. Amino acids: CASSLAGATTDTQYF.

This clonotype was detected many times. The chain is built from TRBV6-4 and TRBJ2-1; D is unclear. The CDR3 loop spans 14 amino acids. Trimming cost V 0 bases and J 5 bases, with 8 bases left between them. The germline V gene encodes CDR1 MRHNA and CDR2 SNTAGT. As DNA, the CDR3 is TGTGCCAGCAGTGACTCCGAGACCGACAATGAGCAGTTCTTC. Translation: CASSDSETDNEQFF.

V usage is TRBV12-3 or TRBV12-4 and J usage is TRBJ2-6, with no clear D. Between the trimmed V and J ends, which lost 4 bases and 3 bases, there was a span of 1 base. CDR3 size: 12 residues. The CDR3 is CASSYGANVLTF. Here the CDR3 DNA reads TGTGCCAGCAGTTATGGGGCCAACGTCCTGACTTTC.

The chain carries TRBV10-3 and TRBJ2-1, with D possibly matching TRBD2 (5 bases). The J call may be faulty, since TRBJ2-5 better matches the DNA end. This CDR3 contains 15 residues. CDR1 and CDR2 (germline): ENHRY, SYGVKD. The CDR3 region has the DNA TGTGCCATCAGTGAGTCAGTGACTACCCAAGAGACCCAGTACTTC. Translated: CAISESVTTQETQYF.

V and J are TRBV28 and TRBJ1-2; maybe TRBD1 (6 bases). The CDR3 consists of 15 residues. The germline V gene has CDR1 MDHEN and CDR2 SYDVKM. Trimming left V 7 bases short and J 7 bases short, with 22 bases between. The CDR3 coding sequence is TGTGCCAGCACCTTGGGGGGGGCTGGGACGGTTGGCTACACCTTC. It codes for CASTLGGAGTVGYTF.

This clonotype was detected only a few times. The V and J genes are TRBV11-1 and TRBJ1-5; D is possibly TRBD1 (5 bases). Germline V gives CDR1 SGHAT, CDR2 FQDESV (reference sequence). With 4 bases removed from V and 4 bases from J, the gap between germline ends came to 8 bases. The CDR3 consists of 13 residues. The CDR3 DNA sequence: TGTGCCAGCAGCTCGGGACCAAATCAGCCCCAGCATTTT. Translating it yields CASSSGPNQPQHF.

This clonotype was recorded only once. The chain joins TRBV27 to TRBJ1-2; no clear D gene. Trimming pared 3 bases from V and 11 bases from J, leaving 16 bases between. The V gene's germline CDR1 is MNHEY and CDR2 SMNVEV (reference sequence). This CDR3 is 13 amino acids long. The CDR3 sequence is CASSFLSPPKYTF. The DNA for the CDR3 is TGTGCCAGCAGTTTTCTAAGCCCCCCAAAATACACCTTC.

This clonotype was counted only a few times. The chain joins TRBV12-3 or TRBV12-4 to TRBJ2-1; D not certain. The V gene lost 2 bases and the J gene lost 8 bases, with 13 bases spanning the gap. The CDR3 length is 14 residues. CDR3 sequence: CASSLSAVIDEQFF. Here the CDR3 DNA reads TGTGCCAGCAGTTTATCTGCCGTAATTGATGAGCAGTTCTTC.

On this clonotype: A read error is possible here, since a much larger clone lies one base away. J is TRBJ2-5 and V is TRBV27; D is ambiguous. Trimming pared 3 bases from V and 11 bases from J, leaving 16 bases between. In germline, CDR1 is MNHEY, CDR2 SMNVEV (reference sequence). The CDR3 sequence is 13 residues long. The CDR3 loop reads CASSFDLYNEQYF. As DNA, the CDR3 is TGTGCCAGCAGTTTCGACTTATACAATGAGCAGTACTTC.

This chain joins TRBV18 and TRBJ2-7; D perhaps matches TRBD2 (5 bases). Judging by the DNA end, TRBJ2-5 fits better; the J call may be wrong. Germline V lookup: CDR1 KGHSH, CDR2 LQKENI. This CDR3 contains 16 residues. CDR3 sequence reads: CASSPEAGLIQETQYF. For the CDR3, the DNA is TGTGCCAGCTCACCAGAGGCGGGCCTGATCCAAGAGACCCAGTACTTC.

This clonotype has only a few counts. The chain has TRBV27 and TRBJ1-4; 8 bases fit TRBD1. The CDR3 has 13 residues. Germline CDR1 MNHEY, CDR2 SMNVEV (reference sequence). The V gene end was trimmed by 5 bases and the J gene end by 8 bases; junction bases not matched to a gene: 4. The CDR3 is CASSARTGEKLFF. The CDR3 nucleotides read TGTGCCAGCAGTGCCCGGACAGGGGAAAAACTGTTTTTT.

This clonotype was seen many times. The V gene is TRBV25-1, the J gene TRBJ1-2; TRBD1 agrees at 7 bases. The germline V gene encodes CDR1 MGHDK and CDR2 SYGVNS. The V segment lost 10 bases and the J segment 4 bases; nucleotides outside the gene matches: 6. The CDR3 totals 12 residues. CDR3 sequence reads: CAIQDRFYGYTF. Here the CDR3 DNA reads TGTGCCATCCAGGACAGGTTCTATGGCTACACCTTC.

This clonotype appeared many times. The gene calls are TRBV4-2 and TRBJ2-1; 8 nucleotides align to TRBD2. After removal of 1 base from V and 5 bases from J, the junction contained 7 bases not matched to a gene. The CDR3 is 16 amino acids. CDR1 and CDR2 from the germline V gene are LGHNA and YNFKEQ. In DNA, the CDR3 is TGTGCCAGCAGCCAAGGGGGCGGGAGGCAGGACAATGAGCAGTTCTTC. It encodes CASSQGGGRQDNEQFF.

By proportion, this clonotype is medium-sized. The V and J genes are TRBV6-1 and TRBJ2-1; D call uncertain. Trimming shortened V by 6 bases and J by 13 bases, and 19 bases separated the two germline ends. Germline CDR1 and CDR2: MNHNS and SASEGT. There are 13 residues in the CDR3. In DNA, the CDR3 is TGTGCCAGCAGCTGGGGTATCCGAGAGACCCAGTTCTTC. This gives the protein CASSWGIRETQFF.

The V and J genes are TRBV7-2 and TRBJ2-5; 8 bases are shared with TRBD2. V lost 4 bases, J lost 8 bases, and 9 bases stayed unmatched. CDR1 and CDR2 from the germline V gene are SGHTA and FQGNSA. This CDR3 contains 14 residues. DNA for the CDR3: TGTGCCAGCAGCTCAGAAGGACTAGCCGACACCCAGTACTTC. Residues: CASSSEGLADTQYF.

This clonotype was detected ten times or more. The CDR3 does not close with the conserved phenylalanine or tryptophan, likely indicating a read error. The DNA is omitted, as the CDR3 cannot be located on it reliably, and the CDR3 follows TCRdb's listing. The J gene is TRBJ1-1, the V gene TRBV11-3. Germline assignment: CDR1 SGHNT and CDR2 YENEEA. Ends included, the CDR3 has 10 residues. The CDR3 is CASSSHPTRC.

The chain recombines TRBV4-1 with TRBJ2-5; 8 bases line up with TRBD2. The germline V gene has CDR1 MGHRA and CDR2 YSYEKL. V was clipped by 2 bases and J by 11 bases; unmatched bases: 4. The CDR3 is 12 residues long. The DNA of the CDR3 is TGCGCCAGCAGCCAACCGGGGGGGAAGCAGTACTTC. Amino acids: CASSQPGGKQYF.

The chain joins TRBV5-8 to TRBJ2-1; 8 bases map to TRBD1. The J call may be wrong; the DNA end is better matched by TRBJ2-7. This CDR3 contains 14 residues. The germline gives CDR1 SGHTS, CDR2 YDEGEE. Written as DNA, the CDR3 is TGTGCCAGCAGCCCACAGGGGGTGATGTACGAGCAGTACTTC. It yields the protein CASSPQGVMYEQYF.

The rearrangement uses TRBV20-1 and TRBJ2-1, with 7 bases lining up with TRBD1. The J call may be incorrect, as the DNA end agrees better with TRBJ2-7. The CDR3 length is 13 residues. The germline CDR1 and CDR2 sequences are DFQATT and SNEGSKA (reference sequence). The CDR3 DNA reads TGCAGTGCTAAAGGGGGCGACTCCTACGAGCAGTACTTC. This translates into CSAKGGDSYEQYF.

The chain couples TRBV9 to TRBJ2-1, with D maybe TRBD2 (7 bases). With 0 bases removed from V and 4 bases from J, the gap between germline ends came to 14 bases. CDR3 size: 16 residues. Germline CDR1 SGDLS, CDR2 YYNGEE. The CDR3 protein is CASSVAGGRGYNEQFF. CDR3 coding DNA: TGTGCCAGCAGCGTAGCCGGAGGGAGGGGGTACAATGAGCAGTTCTTC.

About this clonotype: Given the absence of the conserved phenylalanine or tryptophan at the CDR3 end, a read error is likely. V usage is TRBV2 and J usage is TRBJ2-3, with D unclear. CDR3 size: 11 residues. The germline gives CDR1 SNHLY, CDR2 FYNNEI. V lost 6 bases to trimming and J lost 2 bases, with 3 bases between them. CDR3 in amino acids: CASSLTDTQYC. CDR3 DNA sequence: TGTGCCAGCAGCCTCACAGATACGCAGTATTGT.

This clonotype was seen a single time. V gene TRBV4-1 combines with J gene TRBJ2-3; 8 bases match TRBD2. From germline, CDR1 is MGHRA and CDR2 YSYEKL. The ends lost 3 bases at V and 2 bases at J; junction bases unmatched: 7. The CDR3 covers 16 residues. The CDR3 sequence: CASSHAVREATDTQYF. The CDR3 DNA reads as TGCGCCAGCAGCCACGCGGTGCGGGAGGCCACAGATACGCAGTATTTT.

A note on this clonotype: This may be a read error: a much more frequent sequence differs by one nucleotide. V usage is TRBV6-5 and J usage is TRBJ2-4; D not certain. The J call may be in error: the DNA end matches TRBJ2-1 better. Germline CDR1 and CDR2: MNHEY and SVGAGI. The CDR3 covers 13 residues. The CDR3 DNA is TGTGCCAGCATACAGAAGAGCTCCTACGAGCAGTTCTTC. It codes for CASIQKSSYEQFF.

This clonotype was counted at least ten times. V gene TRBV27 combines with J gene TRBJ2-1; D perhaps matches TRBD1 (6 bases). V was trimmed by 5 bases and J by 6 bases, leaving 17 bases between them. CDR1 is MNHEY and CDR2 is SMNVEV in the germline V gene (reference sequence). The CDR3 extends over 15 amino acids. The chain's CDR3 is CASSIRGHAFNEQFF. The CDR3 DNA follows: TGTGCCAGCAGTATCCGGGGACACGCTTTCAATGAGCAGTTCTTC.

CDR3: CASSYGREGLIREKLFF. As DNA, the CDR3 is TGTGCCAGCAGTTACGGCCGGGAGGGCCTAATAAGGGAAAAACTGTTTTTT. This sequence joins TRBV6-8 and TRBJ1-4; no definite D call. V dropped 2 bases and J dropped 8 bases, with 21 bases sitting between them. From germline, CDR1 is MNHGY and CDR2 SAAAGT. This CDR3 has 17 amino acids.

This clonotype has only a few counts. The chain carries TRBV11-1 and TRBJ1-2, with 9 bases lining up with TRBD1. After removal of 5 bases from V and 8 bases from J, the junction contained 3 bases not matched to a gene. Germline-derived CDR1 and CDR2 are SGHAT and FQDESV (reference sequence). The CDR3 runs to 12 residues. CDR3 region: CASSRDRGGYTF. The CDR3 bases are TGTGCCAGCAGCCGAGACAGGGGGGGCTACACCTTC.

This clonotype was counted at least ten times. CDR3 coding DNA: TGTGCCAGCAGGCTTGGGCGGGAGGGGGTGGGGACCCAGTACTTC. Protein product: CASRLGREGVGTQYF. V and J are TRBV12-3 or TRBV12-4 and TRBJ2-5, with 9 bases fitting TRBD2. CDR3 size: 15 residues. V shed 6 bases and J 7 bases; nucleotides not matched to a gene: 12.

The chain recombines TRBV11-2 with TRBJ2-1; 11 nucleotides line up with TRBD2. V lost 5 bases, J lost 7 bases, and 7 bases stayed unmatched. This CDR3 has 15 residues. Germline assignment: CDR1 SGHAT and CDR2 FQNNGV. For the CDR3, the DNA is TGTGCCAGCAGCCAGCTATGGACTAGCGGGAATGAGCAGTTCTTC. Protein sequence: CASSQLWTSGNEQFF.